This is a list of T cell receptor beta chains from one sample in a study of beta chain features in type 1 diabetes. Using immunoSEQ multiplex PCR, the repertoire was profiled, and TCRdb retains in-frame clones only, with some absent. Here the sample spans hundreds of thousands of clones, approximately 30% being singletons. The sequenced sample consisted of naive CD4+ T cells from blood. These receptors originate from a man aged 18 to 30 in good health. The CDR3 runs from the conserved cysteine through the conserved F or W. A D gene is named only where the DNA matches it firmly. Clone size is not always given. Where it is, it says once, few, many or a class for expanded clones.

J	size	V	D	CDR3
TRBJ2-2	few	TRBV30	-	CAWGLNTGELFF
TRBJ1-1	few	TRBV18	TRBD1	CASSPDRVNTEAFF
TRBJ2-7	-	TRBV28	-	CATPGPSPYEQYF
TRBJ2-7	few	TRBV21-1	-	CASTRGVHEQYF
TRBJ2-3	-	TRBV4-3	TRBD2	CASSRDASGRVVADTQYF
TRBJ2-7	-	TRBV5-1	TRBD2	CASSWTSGRGHEQYF
TRBJ2-7	few	TRBV6-5	-	CASGLGSSYEQYF
TRBJ1-1	-	TRBV6-5	-	CASIDGAGTEAFF
TRBJ2-1	few	TRBV11-1	TRBD2	CASSFGASGSYNEQFF
TRBJ1-2	-	TRBV29-1	-	CSVGRADYGYTF
TRBJ2-3	few	TRBV29-1	-	CSEASWGRSTDTQYF
TRBJ2-7	-	TRBV30	-	CAWRDHPGGVSEQYF
TRBJ2-1	few	TRBV10-3	TRBD2	CAISELTGGSYNEQFF
TRBJ1-2	-	TRBV7-9	-	CASSLMKMGYGYTF
TRBJ2-3	-	TRBV30	TRBD2	CAWRLAGGGDTQYF
TRBJ2-7	-	TRBV7-9	-	CASSPSVLAGYF
TRBJ2-4	-	TRBV28	TRBD1	CASSFVGGTAKNIQYF
TRBJ2-1	few	TRBV28	TRBD2	CASSASGRATDEQFF
TRBJ2-1	few	TRBV28	-	CASSGTGYNEQFF
TRBJ2-7	-	TRBV4-3	TRBD2	CASSQSSGRAYEQYF
TRBJ2-7	few	TRBV4-1	-	CASSQDPVGAPYEQYF
TRBJ2-1	-	TRBV9	-	CASSRLGDNYNEQFF
TRBJ2-5	-	TRBV30	-	CAWSDGQFETQYF
TRBJ2-2	few	TRBV28	-	CASSLVAGELFF
TRBJ2-5	-	TRBV4-1	TRBD1	CASSQGGRGQGTETQYF
TRBJ2-1	few	TRBV23-1	TRBD1	CASSLKDRGDEQFF
TRBJ2-5	few	TRBV30	-	CAWSGGLQETQYF
TRBJ2-7	few	TRBV29-1	-	CSYRVLPDEQYF
TRBJ2-3	few	TRBV19	-	CASRLPGTDTQYF
TRBJ2-7	-	TRBV25-1	-	CASSLGSQPGEQYF
TRBJ2-3	few	TRBV6-6	-	CASRDADTQYF
TRBJ1-3	few	TRBV29-1	-	CSATQGSGNTIYF
TRBJ2-7	few	TRBV29-1	-	CSAGDRALEQYF
TRBJ2-7	once	TRBV5-4	-	CASSFGFTGPREQYF
TRBJ2-1	-	TRBV7-9	TRBD2	CASSRRLAGYNEQFF
TRBJ2-3	few	TRBV19	-	CASSILAGHTQYF
TRBJ2-1	few	TRBV7-2	TRBD2	CASSPRASGSSYNEQFF
TRBJ2-4	few	TRBV7-9	-	CASSPEGSVIQYF
TRBJ2-4	few	TRBV7-9	TRBD1	CASSPNSAGGNIQYF
TRBJ2-7	once	TRBV4-1	-	CASSQGRRANEQYF
TRBJ2-7	-	TRBV30	TRBD2	CAWRLAIEQYF
TRBJ1-5	-	TRBV4-1	-	CASSQGGQYSNQPQHF
TRBJ2-5	-	TRBV30	-	CAWSLVETQYF
TRBJ2-7	few	TRBV7-6	-	CASSLAPGASYEQYF
TRBJ2-1	-	TRBV28	TRBD2	CASSFTLAGDGEQFF
TRBJ1-1	few	TRBV2	-	CASSGGGAEAFF
TRBJ2-2	-	TRBV5-1	-	CASSLVGTGELFF
TRBJ2-5	-	TRBV7-6	TRBD1	CASSPGTGGSETQYF
TRBJ2-4	-	TRBV2	TRBD2	CASSLRTSVDEAGYF
TRBJ2-2	few	TRBV10-3	-	CATQGFTGELFF
TRBJ2-4	-	TRBV19	TRBD1	CASGDRVFGNIQYF
TRBJ2-1	-	TRBV2	-	CASSGTASYNEQFF